This is a list of T cell receptor beta chains from one sample in a study of T cells after yellow fever vaccination. TCRdb reanalysed the 5' RACE reads using MiXCR and keeps one entry per CDR3 protein. The sample contains hundreds of thousands of distinct CDR3 sequences, over 9% of which appear only once. Sample: PBMCs, taken on the day of the yellow fever booster vaccination. The receptors come from a man aged 25 to 45 who received the YFV17D yellow fever vaccine. Each CDR3 is given with its conserved first and last residue. Fields, in order: D gene, J gene, V gene, clone size, CDR3 protein, CDR3 DNA. D genes are given only for firm matches. Clone size appears in some rows only: once, few, many, or a class for an expanded clone.

D: .
J: TRBJ2-7
V: TRBV12-3/TRBV12-4
size: .
CDR3: CASSLDVLENSYEQYF
DNA: TGTGCCAGCAGTTTAGACGTCCTTGAAAACTCCTACGAGCAGTACTTC

D: .
J: TRBJ2-7
V: TRBV29-1
size: few
CDR3: CSVLKGTAGTEQYF
DNA: TGCAGCGTCCTTAAGGGAACCGCAGGGACCGAGCAGTACTTC

D: TRBD2
J: TRBJ2-7
V: TRBV27
size: .
CDR3: CASTRTSGGSSYEQYF
DNA: TGTGCCAGCACAAGGACTAGCGGGGGGAGCTCCTACGAGCAGTACTTC

D: TRBD2
J: TRBJ2-7
V: TRBV6-1
size: .
CDR3: CASTKREGAYEQYF
DNA: TGTGCCAGCACGAAGCGGGAGGGTGCCTACGAGCAGTACTTC

D: .
J: TRBJ2-1
V: TRBV12-3/TRBV12-4
size: .
CDR3: CASSFEGVTGASGLNEQFF
DNA: TGTGCCAGCAGTTTCGAGGGGGTTACTGGGGCTAGCGGTCTAAATGAGCAGTTCTTC

D: .
J: TRBJ2-1
V: TRBV20-1
size: .
CDR3: CSGIQVGRTQGSYNEQFF
DNA: TGCAGTGGCATCCAGGTGGGTCGTACGCAGGGTTCCTACAATGAGCAGTTCTTC

D: TRBD2
J: TRBJ2-7
V: TRBV5-4
size: .
CDR3: CASSKLAGGYEQYF
DNA: TGTGCCAGCAGCAAACTAGCGGGCGGCTACGAGCAGTACTTC

D: .
J: TRBJ1-5
V: TRBV6-5
size: .
CDR3: CASSYVTGNQPQHF
DNA: TGTGCCAGCAGTTACGTTACAGGGAATCAGCCCCAGCATTTT

D: .
J: TRBJ2-1
V: TRBV6-2/TRBV6-3
size: .
CDR3: CASSLRGWDEQFF
DNA: TGTGCCAGCAGTTTAAGGGGTTGGGATGAGCAGTTCTTC

D: TRBD1
J: TRBJ2-3
V: TRBV28
size: few
CDR3: CASRAQGYTQYF
DNA: TGTGCCAGCAGGGCACAGGGGTACACGCAGTATTTT